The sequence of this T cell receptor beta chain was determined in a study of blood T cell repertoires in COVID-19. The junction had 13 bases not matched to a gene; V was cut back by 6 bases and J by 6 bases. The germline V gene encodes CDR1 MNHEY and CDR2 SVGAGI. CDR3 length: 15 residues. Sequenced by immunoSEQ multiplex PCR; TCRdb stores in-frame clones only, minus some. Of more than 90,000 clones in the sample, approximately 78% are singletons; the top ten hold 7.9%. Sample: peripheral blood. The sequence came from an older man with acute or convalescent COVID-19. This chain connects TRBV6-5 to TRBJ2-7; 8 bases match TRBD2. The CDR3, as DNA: TGTGCCAGCAGCTATAACGGACAGAGCGGGGGCGAGCAGTACTTC. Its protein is CASSYNGQSGGEQYF.